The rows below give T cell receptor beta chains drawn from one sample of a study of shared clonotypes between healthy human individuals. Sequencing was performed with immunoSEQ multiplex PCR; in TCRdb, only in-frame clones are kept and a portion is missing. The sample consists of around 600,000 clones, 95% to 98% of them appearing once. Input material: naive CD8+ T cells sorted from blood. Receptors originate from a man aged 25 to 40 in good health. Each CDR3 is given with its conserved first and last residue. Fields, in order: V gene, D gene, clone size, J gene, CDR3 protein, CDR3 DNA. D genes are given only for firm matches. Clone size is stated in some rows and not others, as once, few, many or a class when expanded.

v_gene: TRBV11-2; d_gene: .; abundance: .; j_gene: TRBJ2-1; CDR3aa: CASRASSYNEQFF; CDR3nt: TGTGCCAGCCGCGCGAGCTCCTACAATGAGCAGTTCTTC
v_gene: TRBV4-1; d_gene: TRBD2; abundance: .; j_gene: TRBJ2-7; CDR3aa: CASSQPGGAYEQYF; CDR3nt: TGCGCCAGCAGCCAACCGGGAGGTGCCTACGAGCAGTACTTC
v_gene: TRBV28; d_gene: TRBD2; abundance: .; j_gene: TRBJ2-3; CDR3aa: CASSFVTSADTQYF; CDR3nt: TGTGCCAGCAGTTTCGTAACTAGCGCGGATACGCAGTATTTT
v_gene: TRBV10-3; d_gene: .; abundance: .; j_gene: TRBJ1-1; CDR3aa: CAIRKEGSTEAFF; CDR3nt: TGTGCCATCAGGAAGGAGGGGTCCACTGAAGCTTTCTTT
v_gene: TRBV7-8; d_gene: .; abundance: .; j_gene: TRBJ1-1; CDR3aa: CASSPGVGKGTEAFF; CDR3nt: TGTGCCAGCAGCCCAGGCGTAGGGAAGGGCACTGAAGCTTTCTTT
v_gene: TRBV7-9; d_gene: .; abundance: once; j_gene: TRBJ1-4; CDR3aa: CASSLGTNEKLFF; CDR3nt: TGTGCCAGCAGCTTAGGGACTAATGAAAAACTGTTTTTT
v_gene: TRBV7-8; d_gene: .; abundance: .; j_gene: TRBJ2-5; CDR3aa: CASSLGGPKETQYF; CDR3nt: TGTGCCAGCAGCTTAGGGGGGCCTAAAGAGACCCAGTACTTC
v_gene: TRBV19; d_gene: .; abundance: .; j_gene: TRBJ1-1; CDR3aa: CASSGHPNTEAFF; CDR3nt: TGTGCCAGTTCTGGGCACCCGAACACTGAAGCTTTCTTT
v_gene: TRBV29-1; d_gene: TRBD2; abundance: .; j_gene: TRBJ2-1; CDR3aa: CSVEDRGTSGSSSYNEQFF; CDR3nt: TGCAGCGTTGAAGATCGGGGGACTAGCGGGTCGAGCTCCTACAATGAGCAGTTCTTC
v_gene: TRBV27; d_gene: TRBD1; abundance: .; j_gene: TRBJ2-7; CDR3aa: CASGHRGGYEQYF; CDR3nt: TGTGCCAGCGGCCACAGGGGTGGCTACGAGCAGTACTTC
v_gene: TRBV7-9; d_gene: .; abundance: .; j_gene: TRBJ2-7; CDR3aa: CASSSYKATRPYEQYF; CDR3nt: TGTGCCAGCAGCTCATACAAGGCGACCAGACCCTACGAGCAGTACTTC
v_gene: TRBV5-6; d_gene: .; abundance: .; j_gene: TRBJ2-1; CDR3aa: CASSLDELAAYNEQFF; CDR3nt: TGTGCCAGCAGCTTGGACGAACTAGCCGCATACAATGAGCAGTTCTTC
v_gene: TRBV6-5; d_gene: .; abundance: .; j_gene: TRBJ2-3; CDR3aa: CASRSLGDTQYF; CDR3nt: TGTGCCAGCAGGTCTCTGGGGGATACGCAGTATTTT
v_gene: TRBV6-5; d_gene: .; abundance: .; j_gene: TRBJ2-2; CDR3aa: CATGLGGPTGELFF; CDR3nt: TGTGCCACCGGCCTAGGGGGGCCCACCGGGGAGCTGTTTTTT
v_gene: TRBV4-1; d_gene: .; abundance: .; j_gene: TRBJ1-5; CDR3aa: CASSQEGAMRNQPQHF; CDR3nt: TGCGCCAGCAGCCAAGAGGGGGCGATGAGAAATCAGCCCCAGCATTTT
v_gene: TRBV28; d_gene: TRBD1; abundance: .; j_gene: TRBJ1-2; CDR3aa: CASNLDRGNGYTF; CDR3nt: TGTGCCAGCAACCTTGACAGGGGTAATGGCTACACCTTC
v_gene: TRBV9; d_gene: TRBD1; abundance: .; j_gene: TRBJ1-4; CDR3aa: CASSPRQGGNEKLFF; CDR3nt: TGTGCCAGCAGCCCTCGACAGGGGGGAAATGAAAAACTGTTTTTT
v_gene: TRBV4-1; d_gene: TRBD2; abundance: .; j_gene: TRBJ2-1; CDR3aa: CASSPNPGLAVIYNEQFF; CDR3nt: TGCGCCAGCAGCCCTAATCCGGGACTAGCGGTCATCTACAATGAGCAGTTCTTC
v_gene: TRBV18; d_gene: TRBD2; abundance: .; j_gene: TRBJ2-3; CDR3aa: CASSPLGLANSTDTQYF; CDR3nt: TGTGCCAGCTCACCACTAGGACTAGCGAATAGCACAGATACGCAGTATTTT
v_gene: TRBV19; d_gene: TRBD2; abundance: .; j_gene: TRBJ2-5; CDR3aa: CASSPSLAGDAKTQYF; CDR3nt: TGTGCCAGTAGTCCCAGCTTAGCGGGAGATGCAAAGACCCAGTACTTC
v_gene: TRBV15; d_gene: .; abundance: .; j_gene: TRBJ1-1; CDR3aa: CATSRDSHMNTEAFF; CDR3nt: TGTGCCACCAGCAGAGATAGTCACATGAACACTGAAGCTTTCTTT
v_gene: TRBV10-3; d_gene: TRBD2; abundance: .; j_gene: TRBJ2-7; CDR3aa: CAITELAGGAFNEQYF; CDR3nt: TGTGCCATCACCGAACTAGCGGGAGGAGCTTTCAACGAGCAGTACTTC
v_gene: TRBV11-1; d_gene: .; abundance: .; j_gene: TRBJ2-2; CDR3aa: CASRVASGPNTGELFF; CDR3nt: TGTGCCAGCAGAGTGGCAAGCGGGCCTAACACCGGGGAGCTGTTTTTT
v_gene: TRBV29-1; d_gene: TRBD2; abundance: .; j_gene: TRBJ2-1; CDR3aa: CSVEDSGRASGEQFF; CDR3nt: TGCAGCGTTGAGGACTCCGGGAGGGCCTCGGGTGAGCAGTTCTTC
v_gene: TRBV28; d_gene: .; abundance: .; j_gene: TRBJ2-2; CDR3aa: CASSFMAGDTGELFF; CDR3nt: TGTGCCAGCAGTTTCATGGCAGGGGATACCGGGGAGCTGTTTTTT
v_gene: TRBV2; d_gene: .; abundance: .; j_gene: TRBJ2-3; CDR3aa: CASSETSLRTDTQYF; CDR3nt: TGTGCCAGCAGTGAAACTAGCTTGCGCACAGATACGCAGTATTTT
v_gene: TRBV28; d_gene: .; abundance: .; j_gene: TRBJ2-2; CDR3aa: CASSEMGGELFF; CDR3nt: TGTGCCAGCAGTGAGATGGGCGGGGAGCTGTTTTTT
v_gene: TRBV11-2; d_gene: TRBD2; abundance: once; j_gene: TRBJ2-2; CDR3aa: CASSLNAGVLSGELFF; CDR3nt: TGTGCCAGCAGCTTAAATGCGGGAGTATTGAGTGGGGAGCTGTTTTTT
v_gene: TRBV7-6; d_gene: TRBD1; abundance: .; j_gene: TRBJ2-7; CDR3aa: CASSSSGTGVYEQYF; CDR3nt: TGTGCCAGCAGCTCCTCCGGGACAGGAGTCTACGAGCAGTACTTC
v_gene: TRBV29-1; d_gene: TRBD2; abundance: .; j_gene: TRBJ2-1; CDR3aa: CSVEDRVGTSGSWEQFF; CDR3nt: TGCAGCGTTGAAGATCGGGTGGGGACTAGCGGGAGCTGGGAGCAGTTCTTC
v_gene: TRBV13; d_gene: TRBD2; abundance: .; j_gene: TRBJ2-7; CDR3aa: CASSPGLADPYEQYF; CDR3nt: TGTGCCAGCAGCCCAGGACTAGCGGACCCCTACGAGCAGTACTTC
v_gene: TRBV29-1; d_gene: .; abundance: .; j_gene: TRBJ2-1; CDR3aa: CSVVTGTYNEQFF; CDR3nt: TGCAGCGTTGTCACAGGGACCTACAATGAGCAGTTCTTC
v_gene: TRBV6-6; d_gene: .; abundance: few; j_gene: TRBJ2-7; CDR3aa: CASADGVSYEQYF; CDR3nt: TGTGCCAGCGCCGACGGCGTATCCTACGAGCAGTACTTC
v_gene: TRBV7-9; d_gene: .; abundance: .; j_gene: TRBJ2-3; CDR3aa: CASSPPLPFSYTDTQYF; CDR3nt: TGTGCCAGCAGCCCCCCGCTCCCCTTCTCGTACACAGATACGCAGTATTTT
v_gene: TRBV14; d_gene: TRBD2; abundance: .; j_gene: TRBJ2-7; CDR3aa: CASSLYSGSRYEQYF; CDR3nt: TGTGCCAGCAGCCTCTACAGCGGGAGTCGCTACGAGCAGTACTTC
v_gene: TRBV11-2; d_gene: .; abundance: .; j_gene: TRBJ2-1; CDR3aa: CASTLEGLSSYNEQFF; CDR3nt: TGTGCCAGCACCCTAGAGGGGTTAAGCTCCTACAATGAGCAGTTCTTC
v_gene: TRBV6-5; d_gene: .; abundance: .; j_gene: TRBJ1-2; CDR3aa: CASSYQGQNGYTF; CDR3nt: TGTGCCAGCAGTTACCAGGGTCAGAATGGCTACACCTTC
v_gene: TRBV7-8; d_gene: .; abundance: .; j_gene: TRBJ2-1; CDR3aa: CASSLWGGALVNNEQFF; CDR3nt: TGTGCCAGCAGCTTGTGGGGAGGAGCACTAGTCAACAATGAGCAGTTCTTC
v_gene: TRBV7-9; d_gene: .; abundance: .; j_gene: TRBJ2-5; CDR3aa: CASSLVRSGKETQYF; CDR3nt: TGTGCCAGCAGCTTAGTCCGTTCGGGAAAAGAGACCCAGTACTTC
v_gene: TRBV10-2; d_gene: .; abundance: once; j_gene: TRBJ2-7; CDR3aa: CASSEARGHEQYF; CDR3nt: TGCGCCAGCAGTGAGGCCAGGGGCCACGAGCAGTACTTC
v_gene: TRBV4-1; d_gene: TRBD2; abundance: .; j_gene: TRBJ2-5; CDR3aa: CASSQDGLAGEGTQYF; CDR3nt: TGCGCCAGCAGCCAAGATGGTCTAGCGGGAGAAGGGACCCAGTACTTC
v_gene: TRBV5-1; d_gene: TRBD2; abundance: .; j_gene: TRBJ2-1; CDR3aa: CASSPKGLAGVDSYNEQFF; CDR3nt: TGCGCCAGCAGCCCCAAGGGACTAGCGGGAGTCGACTCCTACAATGAGCAGTTCTTC
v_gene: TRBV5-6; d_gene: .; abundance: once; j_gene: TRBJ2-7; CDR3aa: CASSPTWPAAEQYF; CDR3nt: TGTGCCAGCAGCCCCACGTGGCCCGCCGCCGAGCAGTACTTC
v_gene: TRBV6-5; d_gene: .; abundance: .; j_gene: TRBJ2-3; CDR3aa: CASSYSGSTDTQYF; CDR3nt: TGTGCCAGCAGTTACTCGGGAAGCACAGATACGCAGTATTTT
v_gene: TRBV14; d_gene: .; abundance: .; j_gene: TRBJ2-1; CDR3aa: CASSQRTVGGNEQFF; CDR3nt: TGTGCCAGCAGCCAGAGGACAGTCGGGGGGAATGAGCAGTTCTTC
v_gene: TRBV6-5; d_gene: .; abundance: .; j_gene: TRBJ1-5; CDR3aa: CASTYRWGSNQPQHF; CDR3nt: TGTGCCAGCACGTATCGGTGGGGGAGCAATCAGCCCCAGCATTTT
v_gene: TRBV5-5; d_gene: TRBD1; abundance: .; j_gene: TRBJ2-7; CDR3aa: CASSLAGGRYEQYF; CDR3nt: TGTGCCAGCAGCTTGGCAGGGGGCAGATACGAGCAGTACTTC
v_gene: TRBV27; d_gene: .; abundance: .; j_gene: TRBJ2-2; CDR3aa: CASSLSSPGLGTGELFF; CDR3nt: TGTGCCAGCAGTTTATCGTCGCCGGGCTTGGGCACCGGGGAGCTGTTTTTT